This TCR beta chain was identified during a study of blood T cell repertoires in COVID-19. Germline CDR1 and CDR2: MDHEN and SYDVKM. The CDR3 runs 16 residues. The V segment lost 6 bases and the J segment 5 bases; nucleotides outside the gene matches: 10. Generated by immunoSEQ multiplex PCR, the TCRdb table keeps only in-frame clones and is missing some. The sample carries more than 80,000 clones, less than 95% recorded once. The V call is TRBV28, the J call TRBJ2-2; the match to TRBD1 covers 9 bases. The receptor was isolated from a man younger than 35 with COVID-19, enrolled during active disease. Sequencing used peripheral blood. In DNA, the CDR3 is TGTGCCAGCAGATCACCGGGACAGGGATTTACCGGGGAGCTGTTTTTT. Translating it yields CASRSPGQGFTGELFF.